The entry that follows covers one TCR beta chain sequence. As yet, its antigen is unknown. TCRdb's copy holds only in-frame clones and misses some; the assay was immunoSEQ multiplex PCR. The repertoire holds millions of clones, with around nine tenths as singletons. CD4+ cell separation produced CD45RA+ naive and CD45RA-negative memory subsets. The data were obtained in a study of shared clonotypes between healthy human individuals. Between the trimmed V and J ends, which lost 2 bases and 9 bases, there was a span of 22 bases. Germline CDR1 reads GTSNPN; CDR2 reads SVGIG (reference sequence). CDR3 length: 15 amino acids. General study points: Memory subsets generally showed lower estimated richness than naive subsets. The sharing of 4.5% to 5% of naive CD4 clonotypes was seen across a handful of donors. Relative to their counterparts shared across all four donors, non-shared clonotypes exhibited diminished generation probabilities.

Sequencing was carried out using naive CD4+ T cells sorted from blood. The subset here: CD45RA+ positively selected. The rearrangement joins TRBV30 to TRBJ2-5; maybe TRBD1 (7 bases). The clonotype was recovered from a man in his late teens or twenties in good health. The CDR3 region is CAWSKDRVGGESQYF. DNA for the CDR3: TGTGCCTGGAGTAAAGACAGGGTAGGAGGGGAGTCCCAGTACTTC.